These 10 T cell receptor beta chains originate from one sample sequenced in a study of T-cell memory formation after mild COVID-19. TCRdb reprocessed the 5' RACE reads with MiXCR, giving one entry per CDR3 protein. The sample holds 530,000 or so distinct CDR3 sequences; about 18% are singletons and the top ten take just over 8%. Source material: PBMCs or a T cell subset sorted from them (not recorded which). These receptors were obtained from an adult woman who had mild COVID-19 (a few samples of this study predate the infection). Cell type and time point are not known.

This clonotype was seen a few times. The CDR3 bases are TGTGCCAGCAGTCACCGGGACAGGGGAGGATGGGCCAAAAACATTCAGTACTTC. It codes for CASSHRDRGGWAKNIQYF. The J gene is TRBJ2-4, the V gene TRBV21-1; the DNA was not used to check the table's D call, TRBD1. TRBV21-1 is a pseudogene. The CDR3 has 18 residues.

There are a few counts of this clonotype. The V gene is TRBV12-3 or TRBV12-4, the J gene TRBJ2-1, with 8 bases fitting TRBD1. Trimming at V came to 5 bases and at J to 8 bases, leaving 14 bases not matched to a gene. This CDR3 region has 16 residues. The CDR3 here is CASSPLGQGAGDEQFF. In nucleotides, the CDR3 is TGTGCCAGCAGTCCCTTGGGGCAGGGGGCGGGCGATGAGCAGTTCTTC.

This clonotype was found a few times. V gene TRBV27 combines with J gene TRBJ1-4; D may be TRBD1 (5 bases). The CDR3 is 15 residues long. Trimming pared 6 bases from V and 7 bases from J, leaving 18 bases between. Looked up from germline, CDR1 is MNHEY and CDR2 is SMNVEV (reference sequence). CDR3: CASSPGRASGEKLFF. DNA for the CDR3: TGTGCCAGCAGCCCTGGCAGGGCTTCGGGTGAAAAACTGTTTTTT.

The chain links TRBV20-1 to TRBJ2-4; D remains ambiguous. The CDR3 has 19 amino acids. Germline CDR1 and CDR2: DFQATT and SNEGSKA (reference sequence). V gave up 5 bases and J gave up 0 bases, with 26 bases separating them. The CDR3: CSAHDGDRRTILAKNIQYF. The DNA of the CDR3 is TGCAGTGCTCATGATGGCGATAGGCGGACGATACTAGCCAAAAACATTCAGTACTTC.

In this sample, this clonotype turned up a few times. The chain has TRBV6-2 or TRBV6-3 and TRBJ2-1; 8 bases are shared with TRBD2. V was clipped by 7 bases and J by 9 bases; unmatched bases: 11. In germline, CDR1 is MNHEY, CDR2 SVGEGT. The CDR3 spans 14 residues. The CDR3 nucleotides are TGTGCCAGCAACCCACGGGCGGGGGGAAGTGAGCAGTTCTTC. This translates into CASNPRAGGSEQFF.

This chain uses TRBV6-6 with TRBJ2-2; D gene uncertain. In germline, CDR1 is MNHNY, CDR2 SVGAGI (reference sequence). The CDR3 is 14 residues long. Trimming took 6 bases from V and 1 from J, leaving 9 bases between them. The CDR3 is CASRLSENTGELFF. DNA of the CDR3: TGTGCCAGCAGGCTAAGCGAGAACACCGGGGAGCTGTTTTTT.

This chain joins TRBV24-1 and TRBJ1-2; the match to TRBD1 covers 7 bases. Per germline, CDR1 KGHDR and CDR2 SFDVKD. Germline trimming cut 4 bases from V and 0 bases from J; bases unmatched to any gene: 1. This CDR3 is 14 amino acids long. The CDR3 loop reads CATSETGSNYGYTF. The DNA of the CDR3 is TGTGCCACCAGTGAGACAGGGTCTAACTATGGCTACACCTTC.

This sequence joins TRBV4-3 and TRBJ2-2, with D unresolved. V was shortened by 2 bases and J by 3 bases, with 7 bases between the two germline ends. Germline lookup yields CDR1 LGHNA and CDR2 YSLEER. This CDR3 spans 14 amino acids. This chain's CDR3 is CASSQRVYTGELFF. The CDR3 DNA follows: TGCGCCAGCAGCCAAAGGGTTTACACCGGGGAGCTGTTTTTT.

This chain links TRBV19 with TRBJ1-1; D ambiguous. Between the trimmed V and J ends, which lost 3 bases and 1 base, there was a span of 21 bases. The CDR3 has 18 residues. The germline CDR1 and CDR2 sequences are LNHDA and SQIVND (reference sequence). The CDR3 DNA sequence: TGTGCCAGTAGTATCCCCCCGGGCCCGGCGCCAACGAACACTGAAGCTTTCTTT. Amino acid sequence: CASSIPPGPAPTNTEAFF.

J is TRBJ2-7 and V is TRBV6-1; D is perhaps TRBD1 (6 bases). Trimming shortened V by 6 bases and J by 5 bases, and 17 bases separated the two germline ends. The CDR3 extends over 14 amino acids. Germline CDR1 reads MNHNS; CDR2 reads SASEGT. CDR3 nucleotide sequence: TGTGCCAGCAGGATACAGGGTTCTATCGACGAGCAGTACTTC. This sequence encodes CASRIQGSIDEQYF.